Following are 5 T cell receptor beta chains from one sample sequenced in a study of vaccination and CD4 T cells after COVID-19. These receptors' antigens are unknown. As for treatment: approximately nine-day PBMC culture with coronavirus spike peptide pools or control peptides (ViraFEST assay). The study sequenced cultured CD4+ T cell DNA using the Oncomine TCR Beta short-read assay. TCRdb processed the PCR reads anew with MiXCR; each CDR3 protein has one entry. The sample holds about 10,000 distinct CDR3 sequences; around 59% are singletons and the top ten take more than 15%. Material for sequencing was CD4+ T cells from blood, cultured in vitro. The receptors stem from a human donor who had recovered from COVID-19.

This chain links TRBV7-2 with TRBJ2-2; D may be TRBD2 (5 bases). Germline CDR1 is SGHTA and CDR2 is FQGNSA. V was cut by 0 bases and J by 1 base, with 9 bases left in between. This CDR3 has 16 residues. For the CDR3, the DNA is TGTGCCAGCAGCTTAGCGAGGGCCCGGAACACCGGGGAGCTGTTTTTT. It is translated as CASSLARARNTGELFF.

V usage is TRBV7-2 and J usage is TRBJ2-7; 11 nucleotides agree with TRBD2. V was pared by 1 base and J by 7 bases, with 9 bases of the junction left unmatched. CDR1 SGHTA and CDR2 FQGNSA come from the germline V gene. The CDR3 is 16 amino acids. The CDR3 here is CASSLVLAGGPKEQYF. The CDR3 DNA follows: TGTGCCAGCAGCTTAGTGTTAGCGGGAGGGCCGAAGGAGCAGTACTTC.

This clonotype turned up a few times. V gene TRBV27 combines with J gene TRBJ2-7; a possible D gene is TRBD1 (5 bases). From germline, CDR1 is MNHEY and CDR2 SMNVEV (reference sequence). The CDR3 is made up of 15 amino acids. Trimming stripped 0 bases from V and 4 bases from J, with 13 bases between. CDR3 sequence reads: CASSLSGGKGYEQYF. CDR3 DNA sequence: TGTGCCAGCAGTTTATCGGGCGGCAAGGGGTACGAGCAGTACTTC.

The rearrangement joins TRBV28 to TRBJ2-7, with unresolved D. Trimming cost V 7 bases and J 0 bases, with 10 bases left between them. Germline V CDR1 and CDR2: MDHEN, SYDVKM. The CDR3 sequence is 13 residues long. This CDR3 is CASIQTHSYEQYF. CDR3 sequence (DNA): TGTGCCAGCATTCAGACCCACTCCTACGAGCAGTACTTC.

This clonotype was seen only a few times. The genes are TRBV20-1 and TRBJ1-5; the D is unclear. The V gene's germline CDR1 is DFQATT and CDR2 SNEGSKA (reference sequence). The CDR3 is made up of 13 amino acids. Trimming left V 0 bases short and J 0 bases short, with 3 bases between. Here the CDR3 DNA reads TGCAGTGCTAGAGACAGTAGCAATCAGCCCCAGCATTTT. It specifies CSARDSSNQPQHF.